The text below deals with one T cell receptor (beta chain). Its antigen is undetermined. These data come from a study of Ad26.COV2.S vaccination and SARS-CoV-2 variants. Study context: Donor was assigned to the Ad26.COV2.S arm of trial COV1001. The study gave Ad26.COV2.S intramuscularly, once or twice 56 days apart.

Measured with immunoSEQ multiplex PCR; TCRdb has only the in-frame clones, and not every one. The sample carries hundreds of thousands of clones, around 90% recorded once. The CDR3 totals 15 residues. Study observations and caveats: Breadth of non-spike TCRs did not differ between vaccinees and placebo recipients.

The sample's treatment: over 15 received Ad26.COV2.S at low or high dose, single or two shots; 5 received placebo; per-sample allocation not given. Material that was analyzed had been drawn on day 63 after the first vaccine or placebo injection. Participants' vaccine, an Ad26 vector, delivered Wuhan-strain SARS-CoV-2 spike. The rearrangement links TRBV21-1 to TRBJ1-4; the table names TRBD1, a call not compared with the DNA. TRBV21-1 counts as a pseudogene. This receptor was taken from a person between 18 and 59 years old who received the Ad26.COV2.S COVID-19 vaccine or a placebo. The material was peripheral blood, obtained in a trial of Ad26.COV2.S vaccine versus placebo. The CDR3, as DNA: TGTGCCAGCAGCAAAGAACGCCAATACAAAGAAAAACTGTTTTTT. This codes for CASSKERQYKEKLFF.